This is a list of T cell receptor beta chains from one sample in a study of shared clonotypes between healthy human individuals. This table comes from immunoSEQ multiplex PCR, and its TCRdb copy is limited to in-frame clones, with some not included. The table shows approximately 640,000 clones, with 90% occurring only once. The sample comprised memory CD8+ T cells from PBMCs. These receptor sequences come from a young man in good health. Some clones in this sample may be carry-over from other donors' samples. The CDR3 runs from the conserved cysteine through the conserved F or W. Fields, in order: D gene, V gene, J gene, clone size, CDR3 protein, CDR3 DNA. The D gene is left open where the match is weak. Clone size is given for some rows only: seen once, a few or many times, or a class if the clone is expanded.

TRBD1	TRBV27	TRBJ2-7	-	CASRPRGIYEQYF	TGTGCCAGCAGACCCAGGGGGATCTACGAGCAGTACTTC
TRBD1	TRBV19	TRBJ1-2	-	CASSGQGVRYGYTF	TGTGCCAGCTCGGGACAGGGGGTGAGGTATGGCTACACCTTC
-	TRBV29-1	TRBJ2-2	-	CSSEGQPNTGELFF	TGCAGCTCTGAGGGCCAGCCGAACACCGGGGAGCTGTTTTTT
TRBD1	TRBV23-1	TRBJ1-5	-	CASSQGDRRQPQHF	TGCGCCAGCAGTCAGGGGGACAGACGCCAGCCCCAGCATTTT
-	TRBV28	TRBJ1-5	-	CASSLSGSNQPQHF	TGTGCCAGCAGTTTATCAGGGAGCAATCAGCCCCAGCATTTT
-	TRBV11-2	TRBJ2-7	-	CASSANYEQYF	TGTGCCAGCAGCGCCAACTACGAGCAGTACTTC
TRBD2	TRBV27	TRBJ2-1	-	CASSPLAGGIYNEQFF	TGTGCCAGCAGTCCGCTAGCGGGAGGGATATACAATGAGCAGTTCTTC
TRBD2	TRBV6-5	TRBJ2-1	once	CASSYSLAATYNEQFF	TGTGCCAGCAGTTACTCACTAGCGGCCACCTACAATGAGCAGTTCTTC
TRBD2	TRBV9	TRBJ2-1	-	CASSVGTSGLRNEQFF	TGTGCCAGCAGCGTAGGGACTAGCGGCCTTCGGAATGAGCAGTTCTTC
TRBD1	TRBV7-3	TRBJ2-1	-	CASSNPGQGYNEQFF	TGTGCCAGCAGCAACCCGGGACAGGGATACAATGAGCAGTTCTTC
TRBD2	TRBV27	TRBJ2-5	-	CASSFLAGLQETQYF	TGTGCCAGCAGTTTTCTAGCGGGCCTGCAAGAGACCCAGTACTTC
-	TRBV9	TRBJ2-7	-	CASSVEGDPSYEQYF	TGTGCCAGCAGCGTAGAGGGGGACCCCTCCTACGAGCAGTACTTC
-	TRBV10-3	TRBJ1-1	-	CAISGGDPTAFF	TGTGCCATCAGTGGGGGGGACCCCACGGCTTTCTTT
-	TRBV6-5	TRBJ1-2	-	CASSGEGPLYGYTF	TGTGCCAGCAGTGGCGAAGGACCTCTCTATGGCTACACCTTC
-	TRBV28	TRBJ2-7	few	CASSLLGQDYEQYF	TGTGCCAGCAGTTTACTGGGGCAGGACTACGAGCAGTACTTC
-	TRBV5-1	TRBJ1-4	few	CASSLGGEKLFF	TGCGCCAGCAGCCTCGGGGGGGAAAAACTGTTTTTT
TRBD1	TRBV4-1	TRBJ1-1	-	CASSPGTGEAFF	TGCGCCAGCAGCCCTGGGACAGGTGAAGCTTTCTTT
TRBD1	TRBV4-1	TRBJ1-4	-	CASSQERVDRGGEKLFF	TGCGCCAGCAGCCAAGAACGGGTAGACAGGGGGGGGGAAAAACTGTTTTTT
-	TRBV7-8	TRBJ2-2	-	CASSHIQLTGELFF	TGTGCCAGCAGTCATATTCAGCTGACCGGGGAGCTGTTTTTT
-	TRBV11-2	TRBJ2-1	-	CASSPKGAAEQFF	TGTGCCAGCAGCCCAAAGGGCGCGGCTGAGCAGTTCTTC
TRBD2	TRBV7-3	TRBJ2-3	-	CASSPRLAGGGTDTQYF	TGTGCCAGCAGCCCCAGATTAGCGGGAGGGGGGACAGATACGCAGTATTTT
-	TRBV9	TRBJ1-1	once	CASSVDVGANTEAFF	TGTGCCAGCAGCGTAGACGTGGGGGCGAACACTGAAGCTTTCTTT
-	TRBV6-6	TRBJ1-1	-	CASSYFPRGGHTEAFF	TGTGCCAGCAGTTACTTCCCTAGGGGGGGACACACTGAAGCTTTCTTT
-	TRBV11-2	TRBJ2-6	-	CASSPAGISSGANVLTF	TGTGCCAGCAGCCCGGCAGGGATTAGCTCTGGGGCCAACGTCCTGACTTTC
-	TRBV27	TRBJ1-2	-	CASRLGSSYGYTF	TGTGCCAGCCGCTTGGGCAGCTCGTATGGCTACACCTTC
-	TRBV19	TRBJ2-1	-	CASIPDGGVEQFF	TGTGCCAGTATACCCGATGGGGGAGTTGAGCAGTTCTTC
TRBD1	TRBV4-1	TRBJ2-5	-	CASSQPGTGVLETQYF	TGCGCCAGCAGCCAACCCGGGACAGGGGTACTAGAGACCCAGTACTTC
-	TRBV28	TRBJ2-2	-	CASSWSRDNTGELFF	TGTGCCAGCAGTTGGTCCCGGGACAACACCGGGGAGCTGTTTTTT
TRBD1	TRBV11-2	TRBJ1-6	-	CASSLEQGFYNSPLHF	TGTGCCAGCAGCTTAGAACAGGGGTTCTATAATTCACCCCTCCACTTT
-	TRBV20-1	TRBJ2-2	-	CSASPTGELFF	TGCAGTGCTTCTCCCACCGGGGAGCTGTTTTTT
-	TRBV4-1	TRBJ2-1	-	CASSQGAGFYNEQFF	TGCGCCAGCAGCCAAGGGGCCGGTTTCTACAATGAGCAGTTCTTC
-	TRBV4-1	TRBJ1-1	few	CASSQVTKNTEAFF	TGCGCCAGCAGCCAAGTCACTAAGAACACTGAAGCTTTCTTT
-	TRBV28	TRBJ2-1	-	CASSLWIEQFF	TGTGCCAGCAGTTTGTGGATTGAGCAGTTCTTC
-	TRBV5-6	TRBJ1-1	-	CASSLLVRGEAFF	TGTGCCAGCAGCTTGTTAGTAAGGGGTGAAGCTTTCTTT
-	TRBV7-9	TRBJ2-3	-	CASSSRDSLSTDTQYF	TGTGCCAGCAGCTCCCGGGACTCCCTGAGCACAGATACGCAGTATTTT
-	TRBV4-1	TRBJ1-1	few	CASSPRQTNTEAFF	TGCGCCAGCAGCCCTCGACAGACGAACACTGAAGCTTTCTTT
-	TRBV5-6	TRBJ2-1	-	CASSLAGATDKFF	TGTGCCAGCAGCTTGGCCGGCGCCACCGACAAGTTCTTC